These T cell receptor beta chains were read from a single sample in a study of radiation and T cells in renal cell carcinoma. Libraries were prepared by immunoSEQ multiplex PCR; TCRdb keeps only in-frame clonotypes and omits some of them. The sample includes about 95,000 clones, about 88% of them seen just once. The sample here was blood, taken from a patient whose treatment included radiotherapy and nephrectomy. The receptor set was obtained from a man aged 50-60 years with renal cell carcinoma. The CDR3 runs from the conserved cysteine through the conserved F or W.

j_call v_call cdr3_aa
TRBJ2-7 TRBV6-6 CASSYEVYYEQYF
TRBJ2-3 TRBV11-1 CASSLEGGLGTDTQYF
TRBJ1-2 TRBV4-1 CASSQSRHQRGYTF
TRBJ2-1 TRBV7-7 CASSLWVTGDSDEQFF
TRBJ2-5 TRBV7-6 CASSSGTEETQYF
TRBJ2-7 TRBV28 CASRPRDPLTTEQYF
TRBJ2-1 TRBV7-8 CASSRGGSSYNEQFF
TRBJ1-4 TRBV9 CASSVSGGHQNEKLFF
TRBJ2-1 TRBV28 CASSGPTLSYNEQFF
TRBJ2-5 TRBV19 CATPKTSGIHQETQYF
TRBJ1-2 TRBV2 CASSRQGPYGYTF
TRBJ2-6 TRBV5-6 CASSPGTGANVLTF
TRBJ2-5 TRBV6-1 CASGDREETQYF
TRBJ1-2 TRBV5-1 CASSFYQGNGYTF
TRBJ2-3 TRBV7-2 CASSLWTGSTDTQYF
TRBJ2-1 TRBV4-1 CASSQERGLSGFF
TRBJ2-2 TRBV5-1 CASSPGTGGTGELFF
TRBJ1-2 TRBV6-5 CASSYQDGRAGYTF
TRBJ1-6 TRBV25-1 CASKPRGSSYNSPLHF
TRBJ1-1 TRBV6-1 CASSDSDPRDTEAFF
TRBJ2-6 TRBV28 CASSFSGQMISGANVLTF
TRBJ1-5 TRBV28 CATTGPHQPQHF
TRBJ1-4 TRBV9 CASSPGTGTGGTNEKLFF
TRBJ1-1 TRBV10-3 CAISPEGSTEAFF
TRBJ1-2 TRBV13 CASSLGTPRRGGYTF
TRBJ1-2 TRBV28 CASSQISGGYTF
TRBJ2-7 TRBV6-5 CASSYRGPGYEQYF
TRBJ2-5 TRBV9 CASSVGGETQYF
TRBJ2-7 TRBV5-4 CASSLGQGAYEQYF
TRBJ1-2 TRBV28 CASKPVANYGYTF
TRBJ2-2 TRBV19 CASSTGVSGRAVGELFF
TRBJ2-7 TRBV29-1 CSGVSGAYEQYF
TRBJ1-5 TRBV7-3 CASSSKVCGIHQPQHF
TRBJ2-5 TRBV14 CASSQRRGPETQYF
TRBJ1-4 TRBV19 CASSTVGEKLFF
TRBJ1-5 TRBV27 CASRQGRDNQPQHF
TRBJ1-1 TRBV5-4 CASSSFKEAFF
TRBJ1-1 TRBV29-1 CSAPGQTLGEAFF
TRBJ1-2 TRBV21-1 CASSKLNREGIYGYTF
TRBJ2-5 TRBV5-1 CASSPRTSGLLETQYF
TRBJ2-7 TRBV5-1 CASSLIGGSVEQYF
TRBJ2-1 TRBV13 CASRPGTRVGNEQFF